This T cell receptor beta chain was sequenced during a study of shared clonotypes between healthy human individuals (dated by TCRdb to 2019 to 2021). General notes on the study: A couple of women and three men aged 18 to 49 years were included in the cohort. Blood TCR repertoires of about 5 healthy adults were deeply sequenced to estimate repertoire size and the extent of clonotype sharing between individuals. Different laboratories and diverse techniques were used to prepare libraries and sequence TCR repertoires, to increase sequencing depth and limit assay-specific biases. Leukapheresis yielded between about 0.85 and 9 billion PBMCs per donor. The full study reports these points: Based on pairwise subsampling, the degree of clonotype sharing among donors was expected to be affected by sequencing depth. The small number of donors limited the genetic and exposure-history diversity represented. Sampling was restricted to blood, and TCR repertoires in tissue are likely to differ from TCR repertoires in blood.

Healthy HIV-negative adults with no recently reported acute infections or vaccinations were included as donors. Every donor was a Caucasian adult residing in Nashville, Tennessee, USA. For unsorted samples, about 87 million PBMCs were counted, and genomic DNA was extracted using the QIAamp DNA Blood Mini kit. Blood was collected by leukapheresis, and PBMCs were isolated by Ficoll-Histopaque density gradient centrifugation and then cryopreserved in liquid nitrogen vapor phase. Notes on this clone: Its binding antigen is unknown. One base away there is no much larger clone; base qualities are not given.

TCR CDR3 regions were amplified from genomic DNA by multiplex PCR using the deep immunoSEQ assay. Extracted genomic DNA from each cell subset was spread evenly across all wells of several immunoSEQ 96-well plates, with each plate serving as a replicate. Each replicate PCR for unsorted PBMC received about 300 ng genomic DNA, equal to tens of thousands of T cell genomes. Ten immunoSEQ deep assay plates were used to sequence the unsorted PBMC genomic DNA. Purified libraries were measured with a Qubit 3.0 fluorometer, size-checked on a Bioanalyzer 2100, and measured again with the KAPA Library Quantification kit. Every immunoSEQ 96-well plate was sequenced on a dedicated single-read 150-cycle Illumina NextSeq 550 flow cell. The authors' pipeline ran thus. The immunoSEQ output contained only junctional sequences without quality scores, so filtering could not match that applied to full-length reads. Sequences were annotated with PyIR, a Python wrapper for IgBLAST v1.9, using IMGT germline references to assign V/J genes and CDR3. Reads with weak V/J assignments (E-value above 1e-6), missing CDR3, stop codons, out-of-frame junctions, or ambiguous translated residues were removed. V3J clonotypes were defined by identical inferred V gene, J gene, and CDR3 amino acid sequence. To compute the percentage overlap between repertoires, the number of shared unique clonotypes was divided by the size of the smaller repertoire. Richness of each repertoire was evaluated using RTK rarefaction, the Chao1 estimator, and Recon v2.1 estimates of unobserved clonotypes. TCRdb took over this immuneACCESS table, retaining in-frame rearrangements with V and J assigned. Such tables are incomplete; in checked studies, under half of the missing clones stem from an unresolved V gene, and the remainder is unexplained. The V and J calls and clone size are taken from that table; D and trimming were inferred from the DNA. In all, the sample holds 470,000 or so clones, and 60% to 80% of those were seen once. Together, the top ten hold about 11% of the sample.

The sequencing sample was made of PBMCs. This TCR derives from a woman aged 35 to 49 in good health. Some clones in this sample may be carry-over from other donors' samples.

The CDR3 region reads CASSLTGYHEQYF. The nucleotide sequence is given as TGCGCCAGCAGCTTAACAGGGTACCACGAGCAGTACTTC. Rearrangement joined TRBV5-1 to TRBJ2-7, and perhaps TRBD1 as D gene, on 6 matching bases. V was cut back by 2 bases and J by 5 bases, leaving a gap of 11 bases between them. From the germline V gene, CDR1 is SGHRS and CDR2 is YFSETQ. From cysteine to phenylalanine, the CDR3 is 13 amino acids long. Only the CDR3 part of the read is kept: 39 bases, read in frame from the first base.